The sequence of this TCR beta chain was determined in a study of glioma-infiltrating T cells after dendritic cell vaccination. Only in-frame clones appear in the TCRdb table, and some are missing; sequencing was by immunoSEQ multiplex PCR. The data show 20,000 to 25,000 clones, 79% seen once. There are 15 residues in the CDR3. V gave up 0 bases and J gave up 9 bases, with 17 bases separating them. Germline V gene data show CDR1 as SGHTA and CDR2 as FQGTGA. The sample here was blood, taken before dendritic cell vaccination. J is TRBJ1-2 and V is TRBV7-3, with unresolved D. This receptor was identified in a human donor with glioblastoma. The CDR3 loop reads CASSLTSSGRRSYTF. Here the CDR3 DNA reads TGTGCCAGCAGCTTAACGTCTTCTGGGAGAAGGAGCTACACCTTC.